What follows is one TCR beta chain and its context. What antigen it recognizes has not been identified. Base qualities are not provided; no much larger clone lies one nucleotide away. The entry originates in a study of blood T cells in healthy people across ages (dated by TCRdb to the mid-2010s). In terms of the full investigation: In model experiments, roughly one uniquely barcoded TCR beta cDNA molecule per two T cells was captured by template switching. To track age-related changes in TCR beta repertoire diversity, the study relied on deep sequencing normalized with unique cDNA molecular identifiers. The donors were split into four age groups: young (average roughly 15 years), middle-aged (roughly 39), aged (62) and long-lived (roughly 88). To avoid experimental bias, donors of different ages were randomly spread across the sequencing lanes. For two donors (one aged 18 to 30 and one aged 80 or older), the study analyzed two additional independent replicas of 1 million unique cDNA reads from the same blood draw. Overall study results and their limits: The percentage of naive T cells measured by flow cytometry correlated strongly with observed TCR beta diversity. As age increased, observed TCR beta diversity per million T cells dropped in a roughly linear way, and a significant reduction was already evident by age about 40. Estimates of total diversity from one million sequenced T cells were regarded as lower bounds and underestimates. Compared with the aged group, the long-lived group had more naive CD4+ T cells, fewer expanded clones and increased TCR diversity, suggesting age selection. Conclusive comparison of naive and antigen-experienced compartments was prevented by the profiling of bulk unsorted PBMCs. Because the CMV infection status of the donors was unknown, age-related changes in expanded clonotypes may potentially have been confounded.

The library was produced with 5' RACE. The reads were generated on an Illumina HiSeq 2500. A second PCR of about 6 to 12 cycles was run with a J-beta primer mix and a sample-barcoded 5' primer. A template-switch 5' adaptor carrying 12 random nucleotides introduced a unique molecular identifier onto each TCR beta cDNA molecule. Each sample yielded at least 3 million CDR3-containing paired-end reads. First-strand cDNA synthesis was performed from all RNA using the Mint cDNA synthesis kit, with priming by a TRBC-specific oligonucleotide. Following uracil-DNA glycosylase treatment, all cDNA underwent a first 18-cycle PCR with the universal primers M1SS and BC2_uni_R. On the authors' methods: For normalization, 1 million high-quality reads were randomly selected from each sample, with every read carrying a distinct molecular identifier. Instead of being binned into consensus sequences, reads with shared molecular identifiers were discarded. CDR3 identification, clonotype clustering and error correction used MiTCR with a Q25 quality threshold and the strictest error-elimination algorithm. A nonparametric unseen species model with Euler transformation was used to estimate lower-bound total TCR beta diversity. The raw public reads went through TCRdb reprocessing: fastp at Q25, MiXCR clone calling, in-frame beta chains kept. Entries that share a CDR3 protein sequence are merged under the most common genes and DNA. It is TCRdb's table, rather than the study itself, that gives the V and J calls and clone size. The sample table records fewer than 950,000 distinct CDR3 sequences; approximately 53% of these occur just once. The ten top clones hold approximately 40% of the sample.

Systemically healthy Caucasian individuals from Russia, some 40 in total and aged roughly 6 to 95 years, were included as donors. Approximately 10 milliliters of peripheral blood were collected from each donor into EDTA-treated Vacutainer tubes. PBMCs were isolated by Ficoll-Paque density-gradient centrifugation, with at least 6 million obtained per sample. Total RNA, at least 5.5 micrograms per sample, was extracted from PBMCs with Trizol reagent. For every donor, flow cytometry on a PBMC aliquot measured the percentage of naive CD45RAhigh/CD27high T cells. From the cysteine through the phenylalanine, the CDR3 covers 15 amino acids. Only CDR3 DNA remains: 45 bases, in frame from the first base. CDR1 and CDR2 (MNHEY, SMNVEV) derive from the germline V gene (reference sequence). Relative to germline, V is missing 8 bases and J is missing 3 bases, with 2 bases of the junction outside any gene match.

The origin of this receptor is a man aged 80 or over in good health. Source material: blood. The receptor chain draws on TRBV27 and TRBJ2-1; TRBD2 agrees with 15 junctional bases. The CDR3: CASGLAGGFYNEQFF. Here is the DNA: TGTGCCAGCGGACTAGCGGGAGGGTTCTACAATGAGCAGTTCTTC.